This is a list of T cell receptor beta chains from one sample in a study of shared clonotypes between healthy human individuals. Data came from immunoSEQ multiplex PCR; TCRdb stores just in-frame clones and leaves some out. In the table there are 2 million to 2.5 million clones, approximately 93% of which are singletons. The specimen sequenced was naive CD4+ T cells from PBMCs. All receptors derive from a young man in good health. Some clones in this sample may be carry-over from other donors' samples. Both conserved end residues are part of each CDR3.

V gene: TRBV11-2; J gene: TRBJ2-7; CDR3 protein: CASCQDSFGGDEQYF
V gene: TRBV9; J gene: TRBJ2-3; CDR3 protein: CASSAGQIMNTQYF
V gene: TRBV11-1; J gene: TRBJ2-5; CDR3 protein: CASSPGLAMQETQYF
V gene: TRBV10-1; J gene: TRBJ2-3; CDR3 protein: CASSLPASGTTDTQYF
V gene: TRBV20-1; J gene: TRBJ1-2; CDR3 protein: CSARPYYGYTF
V gene: TRBV7-9; J gene: TRBJ2-5; CDR3 protein: CASSYRETAETQYF
V gene: TRBV19; J gene: TRBJ2-7; CDR3 protein: CASSIESTGSSYEQYF
V gene: TRBV11-2; J gene: TRBJ2-1; CDR3 protein: CASSPGLAGFYNEQFF
V gene: TRBV7-9; J gene: TRBJ1-6; CDR3 protein: CASSLAQSSYNSPLHF
V gene: TRBV5-1; J gene: TRBJ2-7; CDR3 protein: CASSPPGQVQYF
V gene: TRBV30; J gene: TRBJ1-2; CDR3 protein: CAWSATRGYGYTF
V gene: TRBV6-1; J gene: TRBJ1-2; CDR3 protein: CASSEQGYGYTF
V gene: TRBV6-5; J gene: TRBJ2-7; CDR3 protein: CASSYSGAPGNEQYF
V gene: TRBV5-6; J gene: TRBJ2-5; CDR3 protein: CASSLASPETQYF
V gene: TRBV28; J gene: TRBJ2-7; CDR3 protein: CASSFTPGTSGTYEQYF
V gene: TRBV5-4; J gene: TRBJ2-5; CDR3 protein: CASSLGTGLATETQYF
V gene: TRBV5-4; J gene: TRBJ2-1; CDR3 protein: CAVGVDEQFF
V gene: TRBV27; J gene: TRBJ2-3; CDR3 protein: CASSPNRVGTDTQYF
V gene: TRBV6-5; J gene: TRBJ2-1; CDR3 protein: CASSYALADYNEQFF
V gene: TRBV7-8; J gene: TRBJ1-4; CDR3 protein: CASSLGVARHNEKLFF
V gene: TRBV28; J gene: TRBJ1-2; CDR3 protein: CASSPRTGNGYTF
V gene: TRBV7-3; J gene: TRBJ1-2; CDR3 protein: CASSLTGQNSYGYTF
V gene: TRBV15; J gene: TRBJ2-3; CDR3 protein: CATSRVGVTDTQYF
V gene: TRBV9; J gene: TRBJ2-3; CDR3 protein: CASSVASRTPDTQYF
V gene: TRBV5-6; J gene: TRBJ2-3; CDR3 protein: CASSLLGAEGTDTQYF
V gene: TRBV4-1; J gene: TRBJ2-5; CDR3 protein: CASSLETSGGQETQYF
V gene: TRBV7-3; J gene: TRBJ2-1; CDR3 protein: CASSLLAGGINEQFF
V gene: TRBV7-9; J gene: TRBJ1-2; CDR3 protein: CASSWPQGPKANYGYTF
V gene: TRBV5-1; J gene: TRBJ2-1; CDR3 protein: CASSQTPSGSGNEQFF
V gene: TRBV6-1; J gene: TRBJ1-2; CDR3 protein: CASSVGQLPLYGYTF
V gene: TRBV7-3; J gene: TRBJ1-2; CDR3 protein: CASLGGPNYGYTF
V gene: TRBV7-9; J gene: TRBJ2-7; CDR3 protein: CASSLATWGYEQYF
V gene: TRBV6-1; J gene: TRBJ2-3; CDR3 protein: CASSELGGSTDTQYF
V gene: TRBV28; J gene: TRBJ2-7; CDR3 protein: CASSLRQGGSEQYF
V gene: TRBV19; J gene: TRBJ2-3; CDR3 protein: CASKGPGQGVDTQYF
V gene: TRBV5-1; J gene: TRBJ2-3; CDR3 protein: CASSLVTATDTQYF
V gene: TRBV19; J gene: TRBJ2-4; CDR3 protein: CASRGLAGGVEDIQYF